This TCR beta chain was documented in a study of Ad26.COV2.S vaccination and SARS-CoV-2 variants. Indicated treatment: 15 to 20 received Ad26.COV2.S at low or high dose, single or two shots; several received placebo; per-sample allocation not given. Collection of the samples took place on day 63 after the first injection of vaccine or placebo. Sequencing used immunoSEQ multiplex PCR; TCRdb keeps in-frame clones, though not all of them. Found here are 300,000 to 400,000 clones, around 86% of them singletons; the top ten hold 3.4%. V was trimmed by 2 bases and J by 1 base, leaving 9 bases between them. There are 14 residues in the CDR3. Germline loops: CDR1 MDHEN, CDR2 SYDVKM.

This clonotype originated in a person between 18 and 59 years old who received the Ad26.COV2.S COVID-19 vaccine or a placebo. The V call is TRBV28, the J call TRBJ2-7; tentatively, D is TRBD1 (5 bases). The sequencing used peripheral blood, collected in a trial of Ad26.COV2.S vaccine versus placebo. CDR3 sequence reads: CASSLTGNSYEQYF. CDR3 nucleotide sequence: TGTGCCAGCAGTTTAACAGGAAATTCCTACGAGCAGTACTTC. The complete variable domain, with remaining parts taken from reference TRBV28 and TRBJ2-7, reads DVKVTQSSRYLVKRTGEKVFLECVQDMDHENMFWYRQDPGLGLRLIYFSYDVKMKEKGDIPEGYSVSREKKERFSLILESASTNQTSMYLCASSLTGNSYEQYFGPGTRLTVT.